The present entry profiles one T cell receptor beta chain with its context. The antigen is not known. These data belong to a study of cytomegalovirus exposure and HLA in healthy donors. Regarding the study as a whole: Later analysis showed most CMV-associated TCR beta chains appearing HLA-restricted. What was likely a sequencing artifact was a cluster of highly shared sequence variants. Analysis performed later showed TCR beta chains linked to HLA being more clonally expanded than equally common others.

The primer mix had 60 Vbeta and 13 Jbeta primers. The table came from immunoSEQ multiplex PCR; TCRdb's copy has only in-frame clones and leaves some out. Of around 190,000 clones detected, around 77% appear once; the ten largest clones hold nearly 3%. Germline CDR1 is LNHDA and CDR2 is SQIVND (reference sequence). Trimming pared 2 bases from V and 0 bases from J, leaving 8 bases between. The CDR3 spans 16 residues. This sequence was found in a woman in her twenties or thirties in good health and CMV-seronegative. The sequencing input was PBMCs. The genes are TRBV19 and TRBJ1-6; D gene uncertain. CDR3 in amino acids: CASSISGSSYNSPLHF. CDR3 DNA: TGTGCCAGTAGTATATCCGGGAGCTCCTATAATTCACCCCTCCACTTT.